Below are 14 T cell receptor beta chains sequenced from a single sample in a study of T cell repertoires in cytomegalovirus infection. Antigens of these TCRs are unknown. TCRdb recomputed calls from the reads with MiXCR, one row per CDR3 protein. The top ten hold around 46% of the sample, which has about 570,000 distinct CDR3 sequences, around two fifths seen once. Material: cultured PBMCs, obtained from culture after CMV antigen stimulation. The receptors come from a human donor in good health (CMV status not recorded). Some clones in this sample may be carry-over from other donors' samples.

This rearrangement joins TRBV12-3 or TRBV12-4 to TRBJ2-2; D may be TRBD2 (5 bases). The V and J ends lost 2 bases and 0 bases respectively, with 7 bases between them. This CDR3 comprises 15 residues. The DNA of the CDR3 is TGTGCCAGCAGTTTATGGACTCCGAACACCGGGGAGCTGTTTTTT. It encodes CASSLWTPNTGELFF.

V usage is TRBV7-2 and J usage is TRBJ2-1, with D perhaps matching TRBD2 (6 bases). Deletions cut 2 bases from V and 0 bases from J, with 14 bases between. Germline V gene data show CDR1 as SGHTA and CDR2 as FQGNSA. The CDR3 contains 17 residues. This CDR3 is CASSLRPSAYSYNEQFF. The CDR3 DNA reads as TGTGCCAGCAGCTTAAGGCCTAGCGCTTACTCCTACAATGAGCAGTTCTTC.

This clonotype occurred a few times. The chain combines TRBV29-1 with TRBJ2-5, with D possibly matching TRBD1 (6 bases). This CDR3 comprises 13 residues. Germline assignment: CDR1 SQVTM and CDR2 ANQGSEA. V was cut by 8 bases and J by 3 bases, with 16 bases left in between. DNA of the CDR3: TGCAGCACCGGACCGGGACAAAAAGAGACCCAGTACTTC. Protein sequence: CSTGPGQKETQYF. The whole variable domain, filled in from reference TRBV29-1 and TRBJ2-5, reads SAVISQKPSRDICQRGTSLTIQCQVDSQVTMMFWYRQQPGQSLTLIATANQGSEATYESGFVIDKFPISRPNLTFSTLTVSNMSPEDSSIYLCSTGPGQKETQYFGPGTRLLVL.

In this sample, this clonotype turned up once. CDR3 DNA sequence: TGTGCCAGCAGCGAGGGACTAGCGGGAGGAACTGGGGCCAACGTCCTGACTTTC. Amino acids: CASSEGLAGGTGANVLTF. The V gene is TRBV7-2, the J gene TRBJ2-6, with TRBD2 matching 15 bases. V lost 5 bases to trimming and J lost 2 bases; unmatched junction nucleotides: 4. The CDR3 has 18 residues. Per germline, CDR1 SGHTA and CDR2 FQGNSA.

This clonotype was counted between two and nine times. The genes are TRBV7-9 and TRBJ2-5; 14 bases align to TRBD2. The junction had 9 bases not matched to a gene; V was cut back by 1 base and J by 5 bases. In germline, CDR1 is SEHNR, CDR2 FQNEAQ (reference sequence). The CDR3 consists of 18 residues. The DNA of the CDR3 is TGTGCCAGCAGCTTAGGGACTAGCGGGGGGTATCGATTGGAGACCCAGTACTTC. This translates into CASSLGTSGGYRLETQYF.

The chain has TRBV20-1 and TRBJ2-1; D unresolved. Germline values: CDR1 DFQATT, CDR2 SNEGSKA (reference sequence). The CDR3 is 13 amino acids. The V end was cut by 8 bases, the J end by 4 bases, with 15 bases between. CDR3 bases: TGCAGTCCCCGGGCAGGAAGGTACAATGAGCAGTTCTTC. It encodes CSPRAGRYNEQFF.

This clonotype was seen more than once but under ten times. The chain combines TRBV7-2 with TRBJ2-3, with TRBD2 identical over 7 bases. Per the germline V gene, CDR1 is SGHTA and CDR2 is FQGNSA. The CDR3 spans 18 residues. The trim removed 5 bases at V and 3 bases at J, leaving 17 bases unmatched. In DNA form, the CDR3 reads TGTGCCAGCAGCCACAGAGGGGCTGGGGCGGGAGCAACAGATACGCAGTATTTT. Its translation is CASSHRGAGAGATDTQYF.

The chain joins TRBV19 to TRBJ1-5, with D possibly matching TRBD1 (6 bases). This CDR3 spans 14 amino acids. V was clipped by 2 bases and J by 6 bases, with 11 bases between them. Germline V gives CDR1 LNHDA, CDR2 SQIVND (reference sequence). In DNA form, the CDR3 reads TGTGCCAGTAGTATAACAGGGCAGGGTCAGCCCCAGCATTTT. It is translated as CASSITGQGQPQHF.

V gene TRBV12-3 or TRBV12-4 combines with J gene TRBJ2-2; 11 positions agree with TRBD1. CDR3 length: 16 amino acids. V shed 6 bases and J 6 bases; nucleotides not matched to a gene: 9. In DNA, the CDR3 is TGTGCCAGCAGGATGACCGGGACAGGGGGGGCCGGGGAGCTGTTTTTT. It translates to CASRMTGTGGAGELFF.

The J gene is TRBJ2-4, the V gene TRBV10-3; TRBD2 might be the D (6 bases). V lost 0 bases and J 6 bases, leaving 18 bases between the germline ends. Germline V gene lookup returns CDR1 ENHRY and CDR2 SYGVKD. This CDR3 spans 17 amino acids. CDR3 amino acids: CAISESGAGRNGNIQYF. DNA of the CDR3: TGTGCCATCAGTGAGTCAGGGGCAGGGAGGAACGGAAACATTCAGTACTTC.

In its sample, this clonotype was seen a few times. V is TRBV19 and J is TRBJ1-1; weak D call: TRBD1 (5 bases). V gave up 6 bases and J gave up 3 bases, with 14 bases separating them. Germline assignment: CDR1 LNHDA and CDR2 SQIVND (reference sequence). The CDR3 length is 14 residues. The CDR3 DNA is TGTGCCAGTAGGCCGGGGGGGGGGGACACTGAAGCTTTCTTT. Amino acid sequence: CASRPGGGDTEAFF. Full variable domain (rest looked up from reference TRBV19 and TRBJ1-1): DGGITQSPKYLFRKEGQNVTLSCEQNLNHDAMYWYRQDPGQGLRLIYYSQIVNDFQKGDIAEGYSVSREKKESFPLTVTSAQKNPTAFYLCASRPGGGDTEAFFGQGTRLTVV.

The chain carries TRBV12-3 or TRBV12-4 and TRBJ1-3; a weak D match, TRBD1 (6 bases). V was shortened by 6 bases and J by 3 bases, with 12 bases between the two germline ends. This CDR3 has 14 residues. The CDR3 here is CASSPGQIGNTIYF. DNA of the CDR3: TGTGCCAGCAGCCCTGGACAGATTGGAAACACCATATATTTT.

Written as DNA, the CDR3 is TGTGCCAGCAGCTTAGGGGATCCTTCTAACTATGGCTACACCTTC. Translated: CASSLGDPSNYGYTF. This chain joins TRBV7-6 and TRBJ1-2, with unresolved D. The CDR3 runs to 15 residues. Germline loops: CDR1 SGHVS, CDR2 FNYEAQ. V lost 1 base and J lost 0, with 9 bases in between.

This rearrangement joins TRBV10-3 to TRBJ2-3, with unresolved D. V was pared by 7 bases and J by 1 base, with 9 bases between. Germline V gene lookup returns CDR1 ENHRY and CDR2 SYGVKD. The CDR3 is 13 residues long. CDR3 DNA: TGTGCCATCAAAGGAACCCGCACAGATACGCAGTATTTT. Translated: CAIKGTRTDTQYF.